This T cell receptor (beta chain) derives from a study of blood T cell repertoires in COVID-19. With V trimmed by 3 bases and J by 8 bases, 9 bases remained unmatched. Germline CDR1 is SEHNR and CDR2 is FQNEAQ (reference sequence). CDR3 length equals 14 residues. Authors' methods: Amplification of reference gene primers was used by the study to estimate nucleated cell counts. Some clones are missing from TCRdb's copy, which holds only in-frame ones; the method was immunoSEQ multiplex PCR. D and trimming were read from the DNA, whereas the V and J calls and clone size are those reported in that table. Of around 110,000 clones listed, roughly four fifths are singletons.

V usage is TRBV7-9 and J usage is TRBJ1-2, with 7 bases lining up with TRBD1. This receptor was identified in a man between 65 and 79 years old with active or convalescent COVID-19. Sequenced: peripheral blood. The CDR3 reads CASSFKGQPGGYTF. The CDR3 DNA follows: TGTGCCAGCAGCTTTAAGGGACAGCCGGGGGGCTACACCTTC.